The TCR beta chain described here comes from a study of T cell responses to AZD1222 COVID-19 vaccine. Turning to this clone: Its target is not known.

The data were produced by immunoSEQ multiplex PCR, yet TCRdb's version contains in-frame clones alone and is incomplete. This sample has about 220,000 clones, with around 93% found just once. Trimming took off 6 bases at V and 10 bases at J, with 19 bases between the two ends. Germline lookup yields CDR1 MGHDK and CDR2 SYGVNS. The CDR3 length is 14 residues. Broader study findings: Clonal diversity may have been underestimated, and the donors were mostly white British, with more females than males. Elevations in Spike-specific TCR breadth and depth followed administration of two AZD1222 doses. Repertoire sampling occurred only after the peak T cell response. Dominant CD4 TCR responses targeted spike regions 160-218 and 743-854.

This sequence was found in an adult in good health. The input for sequencing was peripheral blood, taken on day 0 of MenACWY control vaccination. This chain joins TRBV25-1 and TRBJ1-3; D is undetermined. The CDR3 DNA follows: TGTGCCAGCAGCTTAGACTCCCCTCCCCCAACCATATATTTT. Protein sequence: CASSLDSPPPTIYF.